Presented here are 6 T cell receptor beta chains from one specimen sequenced in a study of low-dose radiotherapy and immunotherapy resistance in tumors. Over approximately 20 PCR cycles, TCRs were amplified from a constant-region primer and V-primer adapter. One entry per CDR3 protein results from TCRdb running MiXCR on the reads. Of some 45,000 distinct CDR3 sequences in the sample, about 12% were seen once. Regarding time point: before trial treatment. The sequencing here drew on PBMCs, taken before treatment. The receptor source for this set is a female donor with ovarian cancer.

The chain has TRBV20-1 and TRBJ2-3; 14 bases match TRBD2. Germline assignment: CDR1 DFQATT and CDR2 SNEGSKA (reference sequence). The CDR3 contains 20 residues. V shed 2 bases, J shed 1 base, and the junction held 14 bases outside the gene matches. The CDR3 reads CSARKLRLAGGLMGTDTQYF. The DNA of the CDR3 is TGCAGTGCTAGAAAGCTCCGACTAGCGGGGGGGCTGATGGGCACAGATACGCAGTATTTT.

On this clonotype: This is likely an artifact of a read error, given a far larger clone one base away. The chain employs TRBV6-8 and TRBJ2-7; D tentatively reads TRBD1 or TRBD2 (7 bases each). The V and J ends lost 6 bases and 7 bases respectively, with 28 bases between them. Per germline, CDR1 MNHGY and CDR2 SAAAGT. The CDR3 has 17 residues. The CDR3 protein is CASSTVGGGGSYNEQYF. CDR3 coding DNA: TGTGCCAGCAGCACCGTCGGGGGAGGGGGCAGCTACAATGAGCAGTACTTC.

The gene calls are TRBV5-1 and TRBJ2-2; 11 nucleotides agree with TRBD2. Trimming removed 2 bases from V and 15 bases from J; junction bases left unmatched: 27. CDR3 length equals 20 residues. Germline V CDR1 and CDR2: SGHRS, YFSETQ. CDR3 in DNA: TGCGCCAGCAGCTTCCGTAGCGGGGGGGCCGTTCGGAACACCGGGGAGCTGTTGTTTTTT. Translation: CASSFRSGGAVRNTGELLFF.

The V call is TRBV27, the J call TRBJ1-4; a possible D gene is TRBD1 (5 bases). V was cut by 7 bases and J by 0 bases, with 18 bases left in between. This CDR3 contains 17 residues. CDR1 is MNHEY, CDR2 SMNVEV, per germline (reference sequence). DNA for the CDR3: TGTGCCAGCAAACTTAGTACACAGGCACCAACTAATGAAAAACTGTTTTTT. This codes for CASKLSTQAPTNEKLFF. Drawing the rest from reference TRBV27 and TRBJ1-4, the complete variable domain is EAQVTQNPRYLITVTGKKLTVTCSQNMNHEYMSWYRQDPGLGLRQIYYSMNVEVTDKGDVPEGYKVSRKEKRNFPLILESPSPNQTSLYFCASKLSTQAPTNEKLFFGSGTQLSVL.

This clonotype has at least ten counts. The V call is TRBV27, the J call TRBJ2-7; no reliable D call. Germline CDR1 and CDR2: MNHEY and SMNVEV (reference sequence). The CDR3 loop spans 14 amino acids. The V end lost 2 bases, the J end lost 1 base, and 9 bases lay between the germline ends. The CDR3 loop reads CASSLHLGSYEQYF. The CDR3 region has the DNA TGTGCCAGCAGTTTACATTTGGGGTCCTACGAGCAGTACTTC.

Of note for this clonotype: A much more abundant neighbour one base away suggests this may be a read error. The J gene is TRBJ2-7, the V gene TRBV18; D is uncertain. CDR1 and CDR2 (germline): KGHSH, LQKENI. This CDR3 is built from 12 residues. CDR3 sequence reads: CASSPIPYEQNF. For the CDR3, the DNA is TGTGCCAGCTCACCAATTCCCTACGAGCAGAACTTC. The variable domain in full, completed from reference TRBV18 and TRBJ2-7, reads NAGVMQNPRHLVRRRGQEARLRCSPMKGHSHVYWYRQLPEEGLKFMVYLQKENIIDESGMPKERFSAEFPKEGPSILRIQQVVRGDSAAYFCASSPIPYEQNFGPGTRLTVT.